The clone carrying this T cell receptor (beta chain) was counted many times. The data were obtained in a study of spatial heterogeneity in lung cancer. At the level of the study: An average of more than ten raw reads was observed per unique TCR and UMI combination.

TCRdb re-called the 5' RACE reads with MiXCR, one entry per CDR3 protein. Altogether around 110,000 distinct CDR3 sequences are present, 12% being singletons, with the ten largest covering over 15%. Time point: blood at routine non-recurrence follow-up after resection. The input material, whole RNA from tumor, nontumor lung or frozen PBMC, was sequenced unsorted. In germline, CDR1 is SGHTA, CDR2 FQGNSA. The trim removed 2 bases at V and 2 bases at J, leaving 7 bases unmatched. CDR3 length: 16 residues. This receptor was identified in a male donor with early-stage non-small cell lung cancer. This chain joins TRBV7-2 and TRBJ2-5, with 8 bases aligning to TRBD2. Sequences were derived from PBMCs, sampled at follow-up. CDR3 sequence reads: CASSLSNPSGQETQYF. The DNA of the CDR3 is TGTGCCAGCAGCTTATCCAACCCTAGCGGGCAAGAGACCCAGTACTTC. The full variable domain, completed using reference TRBV7-2 and TRBJ2-5, is GAGVSQSPSNKVTEKGKDVELRCDPISGHTALYWYRQSLGQGLEFLIYFQGNSAPDKSGLPSDRFSAERTGGSVSTLTIQRTQQEDSAVYLCASSLSNPSGQETQYFGPGTRLLVL.